This is a list of T cell receptor beta chains from one sample in a study of cytomegalovirus exposure and HLA in healthy donors. Using immunoSEQ multiplex PCR, the repertoire was profiled, and TCRdb retains in-frame clones only, with some absent. The data show about 160,000 clones, roughly 80% seen once. Source material: PBMCs. Receptors originate from a man between 45 and 60 years old in good health and CMV-seropositive. The CDR3 runs from the conserved cysteine through the conserved F or W. The D gene is left open where the match is weak. The size field is filled for only some rows; it gives once, few, many or a size class.

V gene,clone size,J gene,D gene,CDR3 length,CDR3 protein,CDR3 DNA
TRBV5-1,.,TRBJ1-2,TRBD1,15,CASSLAGTGGFGYTF,TGCGCCAGCAGCTTGGCCGGGACAGGGGGCTTCGGCTACACCTTC
TRBV7-2,.,TRBJ2-5,.,11,CASSLASGQYF,TGTGCCAGCAGCCTCGCGAGTGGCCAGTACTTC
TRBV18,.,TRBJ2-5,TRBD2,15,CASSPTSGGVETQYF,TGTGCCAGCTCACCGACTAGCGGGGGAGTAGAGACCCAGTACTTC
TRBV6-5,once,TRBJ1-1,.,14,CASTGGGWGTEAFF,TGTGCCAGCACCGGGGGGGGCTGGGGGACTGAAGCTTTCTTT
TRBV4-1,.,TRBJ1-5,.,13,CASSQEGDQPQHF,TGCGCCAGCAGCCAAGAGGGAGATCAGCCCCAGCATTTT
TRBV30,.,TRBJ1-4,TRBD1,16,CAWSRTPGTGGGKLFF,TGTGCCTGGAGCCGGACTCCCGGGACAGGGGGAGGTAAACTGTTTTTT
TRBV29-1,few,TRBJ1-2,.,14,CSVDSRLRGYGYTF,TGCAGCGTTGATAGTCGGCTCCGGGGCTATGGCTACACCTTC
TRBV6-5,.,TRBJ2-1,TRBD2,14,CASSHGTSPHEQFF,TGTGCCAGCAGCCACGGGACTAGCCCTCATGAGCAGTTCTTC
TRBV7-6,.,TRBJ1-1,.,17,CASSLYSILETNTEAFF,TGTGCCAGCAGCTTATATTCCATCCTGGAGACGAACACTGAAGCTTTCTTT
TRBV7-3,.,TRBJ2-1,.,15,CASSLGGVSYNEQFF,TGTGCCAGCAGCCTGGGGGGTGTCTCCTACAATGAGCAGTTCTTC
TRBV4-2,.,TRBJ2-2,TRBD1,21,CASSQALGVYGTGRDTGELFF,TGTGCCAGCAGCCAGGCTCTCGGGGTTTATGGGACAGGGCGAGACACCGGGGAGCTGTTTTTT
TRBV6-5,.,TRBJ2-1,.,15,CASSYSWGHYNEQFF,TGTGCCAGCAGTTACTCATGGGGGCACTACAATGAGCAGTTCTTC
TRBV28,.,TRBJ1-2,.,13,CASSSTGYYGYTF,TGTGCCAGCAGTTCAACAGGGTACTATGGCTACACCTTC
TRBV10-1,.,TRBJ2-7,TRBD1,15,CASFGPRQGTHEQYF,TGCGCCAGCTTCGGGCCCCGACAGGGTACCCACGAGCAGTACTTC
TRBV4-3,.,TRBJ2-2,.,16,CASSQGTGRRAGELFF,TGCGCCAGCAGCCAAGGGACAGGTCGGAGGGCCGGGGAGCTGTTTTTT
TRBV5-4,few,TRBJ2-3,.,15,CASTSGRTSTDTQYF,TGTGCCAGCACCTCCGGGAGAACTAGCACAGATACGCAGTATTTT
TRBV11-2,once,TRBJ2-5,TRBD1,13,CASGTGVQETQYF,TGTGCCAGCGGGACAGGCGTACAAGAGACCCAGTACTTC
TRBV19,.,TRBJ1-2,TRBD1,15,CASSIRGTGLYGYTF,TGTGCCAGTAGTATACGGGGGACAGGGCTCTATGGCTACACCTTC
TRBV10-1,.,TRBJ1-5,TRBD1,18,CASSTSGTGGRVNQPQHF,TGCGCCAGCAGCACTTCCGGGACAGGGGGCAGAGTCAATCAGCCCCAGCATTTT
TRBV9,.,TRBJ2-1,TRBD2,18,CASSVEAVTGGHYNEQFF,TGTGCCAGCAGCGTAGAAGCGGTGACGGGGGGGCATTACAATGAGCAGTTCTTC
TRBV19,.,TRBJ2-6,.,16,CATDNRAASGANVLTF,TGTGCCACCGATAACAGGGCCGCCTCTGGGGCCAACGTCCTGACTTTC
TRBV4-1,.,TRBJ1-4,.,17,CASSQGGGTGGWEKLFF,TGCGCCAGCAGCCAAGGTGGGGGGACGGGAGGTTGGGAAAAACTGTTTTTT
TRBV28,once,TRBJ2-2,.,14,CATRGAPLAGELFF,TGTGCCACCCGTGGGGCCCCCTTGGCCGGGGAGCTGTTTTTT
TRBV6-1,.,TRBJ1-5,TRBD1,15,CASSQIGQEDQPQHF,TGTGCCAGCAGTCAAATAGGACAGGAGGACCAGCCCCAGCATTTT
TRBV19,.,TRBJ2-3,.,11,CSSGETYTQYF,TGTTCTTCGGGGGAGACCTATACGCAGTATTTT
TRBV5-1,once,TRBJ1-6,.,14,CASSFNGYNSPLHF,TGCGCCAGCAGCTTCAACGGGTATAATTCACCCCTCCACTTT
TRBV18,few,TRBJ1-1,.,15,CASSPQGQMNTEAFF,TGTGCCAGCTCACCTCAGGGGCAGATGAACACTGAAGCTTTCTTT
TRBV29-1,.,TRBJ1-6,TRBD1,14,CSVRPGTENSPLHF,TGCAGCGTGCGACCCGGGACAGAAAATTCACCCCTCCACTTT
TRBV15,.,TRBJ1-1,TRBD1,14,CATSRTGPNTEAFF,TGTGCCACCAGCAGGACAGGGCCGAACACTGAAGCTTTCTTT
TRBV5-1,.,TRBJ2-1,.,18,CASSSLYPDSTLGRVWFF,TGCGCCAGCAGCTCCCTCTACCCGGACAGTACTTTAGGAAGGGTGTGGTTCTTC
TRBV10-1,.,TRBJ2-7,TRBD2,15,CASSAGTSPVYEQYF,TGCGCCAGCAGCGCCGGGACTAGCCCTGTCTACGAGCAGTACTTC
TRBV4-1,.,TRBJ1-5,TRBD1,19,CASSQTGTGGWVSNQPQHF,TGCGCCAGCAGCCAAACCGGGACAGGGGGCTGGGTGAGCAATCAGCCCCAGCATTTT
TRBV4-2,.,TRBJ2-2,TRBD1,17,CASSQEGQGATPGELFF,TGTGCCAGCAGCCAAGAGGGACAGGGGGCCACCCCCGGGGAGCTGTTTTTT
TRBV9,few,TRBJ2-7,.,14,CASSRTVSTYEQYF,TGTGCCAGCAGCCGGACAGTAAGTACCTACGAGCAGTACTTC
TRBV9,.,TRBJ2-1,.,13,CASSVPGFNEQFF,TGTGCCAGCAGCGTCCCGGGATTCAATGAGCAGTTCTTC
TRBV11-2,.,TRBJ2-1,TRBD2,19,CASSSGLAGEHTFYNEQFF,TGTGCCAGCAGCTCGGGACTAGCGGGGGAGCACACCTTCTACAATGAGCAGTTCTTC
TRBV9,few,TRBJ2-1,TRBD2,14,CASSVGGGADEQFF,TGTGCCAGCAGCGTAGGCGGGGGGGCGGATGAGCAGTTCTTC
TRBV5-1,.,TRBJ1-4,TRBD1,16,CASSVTGEAVGEKLFF,TGCGCCAGCAGCGTGACAGGGGAAGCGGTGGGTGAAAAACTGTTTTTT
TRBV4-3,few,TRBJ1-5,TRBD1,15,CASSHSGQDDQPQHF,TGCGCCAGCAGCCATTCGGGACAGGATGATCAGCCCCAGCATTTT
TRBV5-1,.,TRBJ1-3,.,17,CASSDPVSREAGNTIYF,TGCGCCAGCAGCGACCCGGTATCCAGGGAAGCTGGAAACACCATATATTTT
TRBV6-6,.,TRBJ2-7,TRBD1,13,CASSSDRGRGPGF,TGTGCCAGCAGTTCGGACAGGGGGCGGGGGCCGGGCTTC
TRBV5-1,few,TRBJ2-7,.,15,CASSLRDSRIHEQYF,TGCGCCAGCAGCTTGAGGGACTCCCGAATCCACGAGCAGTACTTC
TRBV4-1,once,TRBJ1-6,.,13,CASSQDIVSPLHF,TGCGCCAGCAGCCAAGATATCGTGTCACCCCTCCACTTT
TRBV27,.,TRBJ2-5,TRBD1,15,CASRPWGQIQETQYF,TGTGCCAGCAGACCATGGGGACAGATCCAAGAGACCCAGTACTTC
TRBV5-4,.,TRBJ2-1,.,17,CASSLVPQGPRNNEQFF,TGTGCCAGCAGCTTGGTCCCGCAGGGGCCAAGAAACAATGAGCAGTTCTTC
TRBV7-9,.,TRBJ2-7,TRBD2,17,CASSSPLGGGGSYEQYF,TGTGCCAGCAGCTCCCCCCTGGGAGGCGGGGGGTCCTACGAGCAGTACTTC
TRBV2,.,TRBJ2-7,.,15,CASSEPGELYYEQYF,TGTGCCAGCAGTGAACCGGGGGAGCTTTACTACGAGCAGTACTTC
TRBV5-1,once,TRBJ1-5,.,14,CASSLDGVGQPQHF,TGCGCCAGCAGCTTGGACGGGGTAGGACAGCCCCAGCATTTT
TRBV5-4,few,TRBJ2-6,.,16,CASSRGHDSGANVLTF,TGTGCCAGCAGCCGGGGACACGACTCTGGGGCCAACGTCCTGACTTTC
TRBV29-1,.,TRBJ2-3,.,15,CSVGFRGASTDTQYF,TGCAGCGTCGGCTTCCGCGGGGCTAGCACAGATACGCAGTATTTT
TRBV7-2,.,TRBJ1-1,.,17,CASSLVLGAISNTEAFF,TGTGCCAGCAGCTTAGTCTTAGGGGCGATATCAAACACTGAAGCTTTCTTT
TRBV29-1,.,TRBJ2-3,.,15,CSVESQGSLTDTQYF,TGCAGCGTTGAATCCCAGGGCTCATTGACAGATACGCAGTATTTT
TRBV6-5,.,TRBJ2-7,TRBD2,14,CASRAGTSPTEQYF,TGTGCCAGCCGGGCCGGGACTAGTCCTACCGAGCAGTACTTC